The clone carrying this TCR beta chain was recorded only once. Its antigen is still unknown. Each specimen consisted of about 1-11 million cryopreserved PBMC prior to extraction of DNA. The source of the sample is a study of long-term antiretroviral therapy in people with HIV. The libraries were made with immunoSEQ v3.0 at survey level. Libraries were prepared by immunoSEQ multiplex PCR; TCRdb keeps only in-frame clonotypes and omits some of them. The table records about 34,000 clones, around 75% of them present only once. Regarding the study as a whole: At every time point, clones expanded before ART dominated the repertoire.

Deletions cut 3 bases from V and 7 bases from J, with 12 bases between. The germline CDR1 and CDR2 sequences are SNHLY and FYNNEI. This CDR3 region has 13 residues. The TCR was taken from a man between 18 and 29 years old with HIV. The genes are TRBV2 and TRBJ1-2, with D hard to call. The starting material was unsorted PBMCs, obtained 1.9 years after starting antiretroviral therapy. In DNA, the CDR3 is TGTGCCAGCAGTGACCAGGTTTCTGGTGGCTACACCTTC. Translating gives CASSDQVSGGYTF.